Following are 9 T cell receptor beta chains from one sample sequenced in a study of tumor and adjacent non-tumor tissue in lung cancer. The library came from three nested PCR rounds adapted from ARM-PCR protocols. TCRdb processed the multiplex PCR reads anew with MiXCR; each CDR3 protein has one entry. The sample yields some 80,000 distinct CDR3 sequences, 80% to 90% seen once. No cell sorting was done before RNA was extracted from the tissue. The normal lung tissue was taken more than 3 cm from the tumor edge. The sequenced material came from distant non-tumor lung tissue. All receptors come from a man in his 60s with non-small cell lung cancer.

This clonotype showed up just a few times. This sequence joins TRBV11-2 and TRBJ2-2, with D perhaps TRBD1 (7 bases). Germline lookup yields CDR1 SGHAT and CDR2 FQNNGV. V was cut by 6 bases and J by 1 base, with 15 bases left in between. The CDR3 runs 16 residues. This CDR3 reads CASSGFQGGNTGELFF. CDR3 sequence (DNA): TGTGCCAGCAGTGGATTCCAGGGGGGGAACACCGGGGAGCTGTTTTTT.

Written as DNA, the CDR3 is TGTGCCAGCAGCCCCGGGACGGATTCCTACAATGAGCAGTTCTTC. It is translated as CASSPGTDSYNEQFF. V usage is TRBV21-1 and J usage is TRBJ2-1; TRBD1, the table's D call, lacks a check against the DNA. TRBV21-1 is a pseudogene. This CDR3 comprises 15 residues.

The chain carries TRBV10-2 and TRBJ2-3; D ambiguous. V was shortened by 7 bases and J by 8 bases, with 19 bases between the two germline ends. The CDR3 covers 14 residues. Germline lookup yields CDR1 WSHSY and CDR2 SAAADI. The CDR3 coding sequence is TGCGCCAGCACCCCAGACAACTGGTTGGGTACGCAGTATTTT. Protein sequence: CASTPDNWLGTQYF.

This clonotype has a handful of counts. A much larger clone differs by one base, so this may be a read error. The CDR3 bases are TGTGTCAGCAGCCAAGAAACTTGGCCGGGGGCGAGGACCGGGGAGCTGTTTTTT. Its translation is CVSSQETWPGARTGELFF. The J gene is TRBJ2-2, the V gene TRBV4-2; possibly TRBD1 or TRBD2 for D (6 bases each). This CDR3 has 18 residues. The germline V gene has CDR1 LGHNA and CDR2 YNFKEQ.

On this clonotype: A read error is likely, as this CDR3 ends without the conserved phenylalanine or tryptophan. The J gene is TRBJ2-7, the V gene TRBV6-2 or TRBV6-3; D uncertain. The V gene's germline CDR1 is MNHEY and CDR2 SVGEGT. With 10 bases removed from V and 0 bases from J, the gap between germline ends came to 13 bases. CDR3 size: 13 residues. CDR3 sequence (DNA): TGTGCCAACACCACCCCAAGCTCCTACGAGCAGTACTTA. Translation: CANTTPSSYEQYL.

This clonotype was detected many times. This chain connects TRBV12-3 or TRBV12-4 to TRBJ2-1, with TRBD2 matching 9 bases. The J segment lost 7 bases and the V segment lost 5 bases, leaving 9 bases of the junction unmatched. CDR3 size: 15 residues. CDR3 sequence reads: CASSPAGLARNEQFF. CDR3 nucleotides: TGTGCCAGCAGTCCTGCAGGACTAGCGAGAAATGAGCAGTTCTTC.

The chain uses TRBV20-1 and TRBJ1-5; 8 positions match TRBD1. Looked up from germline, CDR1 is DFQATT and CDR2 is SNEGSKA (reference sequence). This CDR3 is 13 amino acids long. The V gene end was trimmed by 7 bases and the J gene end by 5 bases; junction bases not matched to a gene: 7. CDR3 nucleotide sequence: TGCAGTGGAACCACAGGGGGGGATCAGCCCCAGCATTTT. Its protein is CSGTTGGDQPQHF.

A remark on this clonotype: At one of its ends the junction is not consistent with the germline gene, which may arise from a read error. The chain uses TRBV20-1 and TRBJ2-2, with 7 positions matching TRBD1. The CDR3 has 14 residues. Germline CDR1 DFQATT, CDR2 SNEGSKA (reference sequence). The CDR3 spells CRATTGTVTGVLFF. The CDR3 DNA sequence: TGCAGAGCTACTACCGGGACAGTCACCGGGGTGCTGTTTTTT.

About this clonotype: No conserved phenylalanine or tryptophan is present at the end of the CDR3, so a read error is the likely explanation. CDR3 amino acids: CASNLDRADTQYL. CDR3 DNA sequence: TGTGCCAGCAACTTAGATCGGGCAGATACGCAGTATTTG. This chain joins TRBV11-2 and TRBJ2-3; D remains ambiguous. From germline, CDR1 is SGHAT and CDR2 FQNNGV. This CDR3 region has 13 residues.